Reported below is one TCR beta chain. As yet, its antigen is unknown. The record originates from a study of T cell responses to AZD1222 COVID-19 vaccine. Study-wide background: The analysis combined second doses at about 4 or about 12 weeks.

TCRdb's table, derived via immunoSEQ multiplex PCR, lists solely in-frame clones and lacks some. Among 130,000 to 150,000 clones, approximately 90% were seen once, and the ten largest hold around 16%. V lost 2 bases, J lost 3 bases, and 5 bases stayed unmatched. Germline lookup yields CDR1 LNHNV and CDR2 YYDKDF (reference sequence). The length of the CDR3 is 15 residues. General study findings and limits: The study found vaccine-associated CD4 TCRs spanning spike, dominant at 160-218 and 743-854. Targets within unmutated variant regions were reportedly found for nearly half of spike-specific TCRs. Samples come after the peak T cell response, not at day 14.

The origin of this receptor is an adult in good health. Sequenced material: peripheral blood, taken on day 0 of AZD1222 vaccination. The chain combines TRBV15 with TRBJ2-7; 9 bases fit TRBD1. Here the CDR3 reads CATSRPDRGSYEQYF. The CDR3 DNA reads TGTGCCACCAGCAGACCAGACAGGGGGAGCTACGAGCAGTACTTC.